This is a list of T cell receptor beta chains from one sample in a study of T-cell reconstitution after alpha-beta-depleted transplantation in children. TCRdb independently ran MiXCR on the PCR reads; one entry per CDR3 protein. The table shows 250,000 to 400,000 distinct CDR3 sequences, with roughly 25% occurring only once. Sequenced material: PBMCs, mostly from graft donor cells, taken 180 days after TCRalphabeta/CD19-depleted stem cell transplant. The receptors come from a male patient aged 5 to 17 who had a stem cell transplant for acute lymphoblastic leukemia, so the T cells may come from the graft donor. Both conserved end residues are part of each CDR3. The D gene is left open where the match is weak. Size is stated for part of the rows, as once, few or many counts, or as a class when the clone is expanded.

J,D,V,size,DNA,CDR3
TRBJ2-1,NA,TRBV12-3/TRBV12-4,NA,TGTGCCAGCAGTTTGGCGGGGAGTAGACCCTACAATGAGCAGTTCTTC,CASSLAGSRPYNEQFF
TRBJ1-5,NA,TRBV5-1,NA,TGCGCCAGCAGCTTGACAGGTCGGACGGCGGATCTGCCCCCGCATTTT,CASSLTGRTADLPPHF
TRBJ2-7,NA,TRBV6-5,NA,TGTGCCAGCAGTTACTCACGGGACTACGAGCAGTACTTC,CASSYSRDYEQYF
TRBJ1-2,TRBD1,TRBV5-1,NA,TGCGCCAGCAACCGACAGGGCGGATACTATGGCTACACCTTC,CASNRQGGYYGYTF
TRBJ2-7,NA,TRBV27,few,TGTGCCAGCAGTCCTGCAGGGTTCCCGAAGATCTACGAGCAGTACTTC,CASSPAGFPKIYEQYF
TRBJ1-1,NA,TRBV5-1,NA,TGCGCCAGCAGCTTGGGGCCGAGCAGGAACACTGAAGCTTTCTTT,CASSLGPSRNTEAFF
TRBJ2-5,TRBD1,TRBV20-1,once,TGCAGTGCTGGACAGGGATTGTGGGAGACCCAGTACTTC,CSAGQGLWETQYF
TRBJ1-1,NA,TRBV7-3,few,TGTGCCAGCCTCCCAGGGAGAGGGAGCACTGAAGCTTTCTTT,CASLPGRGSTEAFF
TRBJ2-6,TRBD1,TRBV14,NA,TGTGCCAGCAGCAAAGGGGGCTATGGGGCCAACGTCCTGACTTTC,CASSKGGYGANVLTF
TRBJ2-5,TRBD1,TRBV18,NA,TGTGCCAGCTCACTGGGACAGAGCCAAGAGACCCAGTACTTC,CASSLGQSQETQYF
TRBJ1-6,TRBD1,TRBV20-1,few,TGCAGTGCTAGAAGGGACAGGGGTCGGAATTCACCCCTCCACTTT,CSARRDRGRNSPLHF
TRBJ2-7,NA,TRBV6-5,NA,TGTGCCAGCAGTTACAGGGACCGGTACGAGCAGTACTTC,CASSYRDRYEQYF
TRBJ1-5,NA,TRBV19,NA,TGTGCCAGTAGCCCCGAAGGGGGTGTGATTCAGCCCCAGCATTTT,CASSPEGGVIQPQHF
TRBJ1-1,NA,TRBV7-9,few,TGTGCCAGCACGCGGGTGTACACTGAAGCTTTCTTT,CASTRVYTEAFF
TRBJ1-2,NA,TRBV20-1,few,TGCAGTGCTAGCAGCTACACCTTC,CSASSYTF
TRBJ2-1,TRBD2,TRBV11-2,NA,TGTGCCAGCAGTCGTAATGGACTAGCGGGGCCTTTGAGCTCCTACAATGAGCAGTTCTTC,CASSRNGLAGPLSSYNEQFF
TRBJ2-1,TRBD2,TRBV4-1,few,TGCGCCAGCAGCCGCGGCCCGGGAGGGCTTAACAATGAGCAGTTCTTC,CASSRGPGGLNNEQFF
TRBJ2-7,TRBD2,TRBV7-9,NA,TGTGCCAGCAGCTTAGTTGGAAGCGGGAGGGCGAACTACGAGCAGTACTTC,CASSLVGSGRANYEQYF
TRBJ2-7,TRBD1,TRBV12-3/TRBV12-4,few,TGTGCCAGCAGTTCCCGACAGGGCGCTCCCTACGAGCAGTACTTC,CASSSRQGAPYEQYF
TRBJ1-4,TRBD1,TRBV14,few,TGTGCCAGCAGCCAAGGACAGGGGCTACTTGGGTGGACTAATGAAAAACTGTTTTTT,CASSQGQGLLGWTNEKLFF
TRBJ1-1,NA,TRBV28,few,TGTGCCAGCAACATCATAATGGGAGGAAACACTGAAGCTTTCTTT,CASNIIMGGNTEAFF
TRBJ2-1,TRBD2,TRBV5-1,few,TGCGCCAGCAGCAGACTAGCGGGAGACCACAATGAGCAGTTCTTC,CASSRLAGDHNEQFF
TRBJ2-7,NA,TRBV29-1,NA,TGCAGCGTCCAGTGGAGCTCCTACGAGCAGTACTTC,CSVQWSSYEQYF
TRBJ2-1,TRBD2,TRBV5-4,NA,TGTGCCAGCAGCTTGGCAAGGTCTAGCGGGAGGGCCCTCTACAATGAGCAGTTCTTC,CASSLARSSGRALYNEQFF
TRBJ2-3,NA,TRBV5-1,few,TGCGCCAGCAGCTTCCCCACCACTTCACAAACAGATACGCAGTATTTT,CASSFPTTSQTDTQYF
TRBJ1-2,TRBD1,TRBV18,NA,TGTGCCAGCTCACCACACAGGGGCGGCGGCTACACCTTC,CASSPHRGGGYTF
TRBJ2-5,NA,TRBV5-1,few,TGCGCCAGCAGCTTGGAAGGGGCAGGGACAGAGACCCAGTACTTC,CASSLEGAGTETQYF
TRBJ2-5,TRBD2,TRBV5-1,NA,TGCGCCAGCAGCCTTGGACTAGCGGACCAGTACCAAGAGACCCAGTACTTC,CASSLGLADQYQETQYF
TRBJ2-5,TRBD2,TRBV4-2,NA,TGTGCCAGCAGCCAAGCTTTTAGGACTAGCGGGAGAGGTGAAGAGACCCAGTACTTC,CASSQAFRTSGRGEETQYF